This T cell receptor beta chain appears in the sequencing data of a study of blood T cell repertoires in COVID-19. The CDR3 spans 15 residues. The germline V gene has CDR1 MGHRA and CDR2 YSYEKL. Trimming took off 1 base at V and 0 bases at J, with 7 bases between the two ends. Method: immunoSEQ multiplex PCR; TCRdb's copy keeps in-frame clones and lacks some. This table has some 200,000 clones, approximately 78% appearing once. This receptor was taken from a woman aged 50 to 60 who had recovered from COVID-19. Material for sequencing was PBMCs or T cells enriched from blood (not recorded which). The chain couples TRBV4-1 to TRBJ1-5; no clear D. This chain's CDR3 is CASSQGTYSNQPQHF. The CDR3, as DNA: TGCGCCAGCAGCCAAGGAACCTATAGCAATCAGCCCCAGCATTTT.